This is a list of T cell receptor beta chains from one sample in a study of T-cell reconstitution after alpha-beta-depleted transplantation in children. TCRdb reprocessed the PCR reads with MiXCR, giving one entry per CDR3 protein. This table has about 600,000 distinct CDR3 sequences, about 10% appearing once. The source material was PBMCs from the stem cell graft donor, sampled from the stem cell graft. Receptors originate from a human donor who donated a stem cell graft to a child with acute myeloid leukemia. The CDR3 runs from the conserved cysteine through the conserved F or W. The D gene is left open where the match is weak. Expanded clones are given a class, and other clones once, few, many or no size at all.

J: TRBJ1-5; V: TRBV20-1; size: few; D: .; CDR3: CSAREGAGDNQPQHF; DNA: TGCAGTGCTAGAGAGGGGGCAGGGGACAATCAGCCCCAGCATTTT
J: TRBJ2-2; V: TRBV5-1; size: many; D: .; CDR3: CASSLHRIGGELFF; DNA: TGCGCCAGCAGCCTGCACAGGATTGGCGGGGAGCTGTTTTTT
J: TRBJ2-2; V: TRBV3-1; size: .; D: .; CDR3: CASSPRPVGNTGELFF; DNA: TGTGCCAGCAGCCCTAGGCCGGTTGGGAACACCGGGGAGCTGTTTTTT
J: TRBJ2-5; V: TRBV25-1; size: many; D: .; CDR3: CASSDWSTLAGTQYF; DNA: TGTGCCAGCAGTGATTGGTCCACCCTGGCAGGGACCCAGTACTTC
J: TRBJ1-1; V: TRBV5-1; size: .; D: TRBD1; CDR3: CASSRARMLQGDTEAFF; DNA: TGCGCCAGCAGCCGAGCGAGGATGCTACAGGGGGACACTGAAGCTTTCTTT
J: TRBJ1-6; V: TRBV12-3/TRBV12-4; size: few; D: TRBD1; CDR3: CASSSGRGFSPLHF; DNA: TGTGCCAGCAGTTCCGGCAGGGGGTTTTCACCCCTCCACTTT
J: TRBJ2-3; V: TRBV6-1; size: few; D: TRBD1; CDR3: CASRDRGQGADTQYF; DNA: TGTGCCAGCAGAGACAGGGGGCAGGGGGCAGATACGCAGTATTTT
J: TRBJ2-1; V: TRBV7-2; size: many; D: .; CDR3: CASRLWTPNHEQFF; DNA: TGTGCCAGCAGGTTGTGGACCCCCAACCATGAGCAGTTCTTC
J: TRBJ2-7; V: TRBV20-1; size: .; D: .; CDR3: CSVSLGVYEQYF; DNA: TGCAGTGTTTCATTAGGCGTCTACGAGCAGTACTTC
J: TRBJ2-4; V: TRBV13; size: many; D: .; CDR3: CASSIKNIQYF; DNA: TGTGCCAGCAGCATCAAAAACATTCAGTACTTC
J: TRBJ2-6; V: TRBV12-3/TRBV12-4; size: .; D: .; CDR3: CASRPTGANVLTF; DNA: TGTGCCAGCAGGCCCACTGGGGCCAACGTCCTGACTTTC
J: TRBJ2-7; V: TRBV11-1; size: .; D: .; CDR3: CASSSWDNYEQYF; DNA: TGTGCCAGCAGCTCATGGGACAACTACGAGCAGTACTTC
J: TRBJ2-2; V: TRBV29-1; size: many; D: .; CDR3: CSVAGRSNTGELFF; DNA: TGCAGCGTTGCCGGGAGATCGAACACCGGGGAGCTGTTTTTT
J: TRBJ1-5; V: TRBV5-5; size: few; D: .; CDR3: CASSLGRGNSNQPQHF; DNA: TGTGCCAGCAGCTTGGGACGGGGGAACAGCAATCAGCCCCAGCATTTT
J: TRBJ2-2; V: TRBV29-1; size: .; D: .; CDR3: CSVEDPVANTGELFF; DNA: TGCAGCGTTGAAGATCCTGTCGCGAACACCGGGGAGCTGTTTTTT
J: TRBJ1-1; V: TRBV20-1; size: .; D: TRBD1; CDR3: CSSPGGLEAFF; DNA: TGCAGTTCGCCAGGGGGCCTAGAAGCTTTCTTT
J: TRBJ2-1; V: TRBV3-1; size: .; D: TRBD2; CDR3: CASGRASGEDNEQFF; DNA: TGTGCCAGCGGCCGAGCAAGCGGGGAGGACAATGAGCAGTTCTTC
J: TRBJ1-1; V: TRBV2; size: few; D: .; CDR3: CASSEARKIRSNTEAFF; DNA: TGTGCCAGCAGTGAAGCTCGGAAGATTAGATCGAACACTGAAGCTTTCTTT
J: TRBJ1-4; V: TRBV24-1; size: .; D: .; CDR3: CATSAGARTNEKLFF; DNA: TGTGCCACCAGTGCGGGGGCTCGGACTAATGAAAAACTGTTTTTT
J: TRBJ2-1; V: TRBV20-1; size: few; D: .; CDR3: CSAPQGGYINEQFF; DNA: TGCAGTGCTCCGCAAGGGGGATACATCAATGAGCAGTTCTTC
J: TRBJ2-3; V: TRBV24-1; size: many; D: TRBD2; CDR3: CATSDPGTASGRSDTQYF; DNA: TGTGCCACCAGTGATCCCGGGACAGCTAGCGGGAGATCAGATACGCAGTATTTT
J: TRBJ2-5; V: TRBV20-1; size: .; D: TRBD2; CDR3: CSASVTAGVETQYF; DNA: TGCAGTGCTAGCGTAACGGCGGGAGTAGAGACCCAGTACTTC
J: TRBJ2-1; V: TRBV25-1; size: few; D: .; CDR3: CASNSLGNEQFF; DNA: TGTGCCAGCAACTCGCTCGGCAATGAGCAGTTCTTC
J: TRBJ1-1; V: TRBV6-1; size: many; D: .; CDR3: CASSEQGYGTEAFF; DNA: TGTGCCAGCAGTGAACAGGGTTACGGCACTGAAGCTTTCTTT
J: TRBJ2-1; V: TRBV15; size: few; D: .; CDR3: CATSRTPGVSPSNEQFF; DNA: TGTGCCACCAGCAGAACACCAGGGGTCTCACCCTCGAATGAGCAGTTCTTC
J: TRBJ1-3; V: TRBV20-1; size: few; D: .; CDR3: CSATLSGSYSGNTIYF; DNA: TGCAGTGCGACCCTAAGTGGCAGTTACTCTGGAAACACCATATATTTT
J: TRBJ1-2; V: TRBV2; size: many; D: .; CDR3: CARTGYSTANYGYTF; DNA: TGTGCCAGGACGGGCTACAGTACCGCTAACTATGGCTACACCTTC
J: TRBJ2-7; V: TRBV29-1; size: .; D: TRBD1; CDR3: CSVQGAPGPYEQYF; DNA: TGCAGCGTCCAGGGGGCGCCGGGGCCCTACGAGCAGTACTTC
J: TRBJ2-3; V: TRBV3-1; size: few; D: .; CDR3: CASSQDRQTDTQYF; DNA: TGTGCCAGCAGCCAAGATCGCCAAACAGATACGCAGTATTTT
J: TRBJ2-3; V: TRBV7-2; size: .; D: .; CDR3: CASTTPGRLGDTQYF; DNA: TGTGCCAGCACCACACCCGGACGCTTAGGAGATACGCAGTATTTT
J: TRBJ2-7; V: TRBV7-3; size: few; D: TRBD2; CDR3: CASSLIPSGRDNEQYF; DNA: TGTGCCAGCAGCTTAATACCTAGCGGGAGGGACAACGAGCAGTACTTC
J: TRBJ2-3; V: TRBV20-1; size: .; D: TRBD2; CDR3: CSASGRGRGTDTQYF; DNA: TGCAGTGCCTCCGGCCGAGGGAGGGGCACAGATACGCAGTATTTT
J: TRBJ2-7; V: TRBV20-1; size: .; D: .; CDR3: CSASPVSRYEQYF; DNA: TGCAGTGCTAGTCCAGTGTCTCGCTACGAGCAGTACTTC
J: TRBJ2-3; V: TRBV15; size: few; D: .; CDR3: CATSGPGRSTQYF; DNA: TGTGCCACCTCGGGACCGGGACGCAGTACGCAGTATTTT
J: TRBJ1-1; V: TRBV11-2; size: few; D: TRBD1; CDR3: CASSSYSGTGSSMNTEAFF; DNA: TGTGCCAGCAGCTCATACTCCGGGACAGGGTCGTCTATGAACACTGAAGCTTTCTTT
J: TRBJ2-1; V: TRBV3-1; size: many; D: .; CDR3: CASSQDSQGEQFF; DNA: TGTGCCAGCAGCCAAGATTCTCAGGGGGAGCAGTTCTTC
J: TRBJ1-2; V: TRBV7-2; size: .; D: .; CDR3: CASSLAARQYYGYTF; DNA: TGTGCCAGCAGCTTAGCCGCTCGTCAGTACTATGGCTACACCTTC
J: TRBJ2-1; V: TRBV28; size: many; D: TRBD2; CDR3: CASSPLPSGTRRGNEQFF; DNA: TGTGCCAGCAGCCCACTTCCTAGCGGCACAAGGCGGGGCAATGAGCAGTTCTTC
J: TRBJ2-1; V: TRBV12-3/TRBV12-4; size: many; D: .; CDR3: CASSFSSGPTSYNEQFF; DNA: TGTGCCAGCAGTTTTTCGTCGGGACCTACCTCCTACAATGAGCAGTTCTTC
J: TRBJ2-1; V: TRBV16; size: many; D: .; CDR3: CASSQIVTGEQFF; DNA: TGTGCCAGCAGCCAAATCGTGACGGGTGAGCAGTTCTTC
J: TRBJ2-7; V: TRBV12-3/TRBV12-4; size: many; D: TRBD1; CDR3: CASTLQGAQYEQYF; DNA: TGTGCCAGCACCCTACAGGGGGCTCAATACGAGCAGTACTTC
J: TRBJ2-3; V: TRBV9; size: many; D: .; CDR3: CASSEGLDGFNTQYF; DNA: TGTGCCAGCAGCGAGGGATTGGACGGCTTTAATACGCAGTATTTT
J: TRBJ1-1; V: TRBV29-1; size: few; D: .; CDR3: CSGFRQASEAFF; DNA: TGCAGCGGTTTTAGACAGGCATCTGAAGCTTTCTTT
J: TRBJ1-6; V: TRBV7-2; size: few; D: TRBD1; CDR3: CASAQQGVQYSPLHF; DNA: TGTGCCAGCGCTCAGCAGGGGGTCCAGTACTCACCCCTCCACTTT
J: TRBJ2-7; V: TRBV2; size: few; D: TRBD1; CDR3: CAIRQGSYEQYF; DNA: TGTGCCATCAGACAGGGCTCCTACGAGCAGTACTTC
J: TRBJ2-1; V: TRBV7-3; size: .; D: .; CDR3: CASSRDRWAGEQFF; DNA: TGTGCCAGCAGCCGAGATAGGTGGGCGGGTGAGCAGTTCTTC
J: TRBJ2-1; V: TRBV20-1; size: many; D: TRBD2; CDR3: CSARTSGNYNEQFF; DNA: TGCAGTGCTCGAACTAGCGGAAACTACAATGAGCAGTTCTTC
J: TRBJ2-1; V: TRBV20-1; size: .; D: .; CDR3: CSARDTLARGDNEQFF; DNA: TGCAGTGCTAGAGATACGTTGGCTAGAGGGGACAATGAGCAGTTCTTC
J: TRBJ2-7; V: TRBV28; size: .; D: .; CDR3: CASSWSQGSDEQYF; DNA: TGTGCCAGCAGTTGGTCCCAGGGGTCCGACGAGCAGTACTTC
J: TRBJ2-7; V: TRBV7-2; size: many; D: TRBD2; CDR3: CASGLGAGLAGWYEQYF; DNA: TGTGCCAGCGGCTTGGGAGCGGGACTAGCGGGATGGTACGAGCAGTACTTC
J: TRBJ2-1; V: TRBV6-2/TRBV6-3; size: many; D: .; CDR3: CASTGRSYNNEQFF; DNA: TGTGCCAGCACAGGACGCAGCTACAACAATGAGCAGTTCTTC
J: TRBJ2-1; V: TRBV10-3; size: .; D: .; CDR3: CAISDPNGIPAYNEQFF; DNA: TGTGCCATCAGTGACCCCAACGGGATTCCCGCCTACAATGAGCAGTTCTTC
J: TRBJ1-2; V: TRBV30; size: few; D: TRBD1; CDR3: CAGPDRGYGYTF; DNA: TGTGCCGGACCTGACAGGGGCTATGGCTACACCTTC
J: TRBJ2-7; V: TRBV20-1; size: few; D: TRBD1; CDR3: CSARTWRWGQGAEQYF; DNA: TGCAGTGCTAGAACCTGGCGGTGGGGACAGGGAGCCGAGCAGTACTTC
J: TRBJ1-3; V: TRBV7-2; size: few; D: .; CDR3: CASSLGPLNSGNTIYF; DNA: TGTGCCAGCAGCTTAGGGCCGCTTAATTCTGGAAACACCATATATTTT
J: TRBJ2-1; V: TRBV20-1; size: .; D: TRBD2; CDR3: CSATGLAAYRSYNEQFF; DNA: TGCAGTGCTACGGGACTAGCGGCCTATAGGTCTTACAATGAGCAGTTCTTC
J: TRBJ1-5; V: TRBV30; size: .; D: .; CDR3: CAWSDQGGQPQHF; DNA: TGTGCCTGGAGTGACCAGGGAGGGCAGCCCCAGCATTTT
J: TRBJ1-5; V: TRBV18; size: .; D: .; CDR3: CASSPLGGASNQPQHF; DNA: TGTGCCAGCTCACCCCTCGGGGGGGCTAGCAATCAGCCCCAGCATTTT
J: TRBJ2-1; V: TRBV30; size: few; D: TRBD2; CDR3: CAWSVSGRGNEQFF; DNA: TGTGCCTGGAGTGTTAGCGGGAGAGGCAATGAGCAGTTCTTC